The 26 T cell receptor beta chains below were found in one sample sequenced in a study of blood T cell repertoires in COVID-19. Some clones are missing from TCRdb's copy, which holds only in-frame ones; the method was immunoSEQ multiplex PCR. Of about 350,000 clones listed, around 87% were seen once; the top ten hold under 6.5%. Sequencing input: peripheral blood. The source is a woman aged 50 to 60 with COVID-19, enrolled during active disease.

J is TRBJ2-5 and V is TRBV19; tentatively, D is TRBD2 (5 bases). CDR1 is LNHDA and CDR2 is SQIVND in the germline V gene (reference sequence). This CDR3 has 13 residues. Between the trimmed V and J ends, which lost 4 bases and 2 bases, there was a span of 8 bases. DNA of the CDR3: TGTGCCAGTAGTACCGGGGAACAAGAGACCCAGTACTTC. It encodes CASSTGEQETQYF.

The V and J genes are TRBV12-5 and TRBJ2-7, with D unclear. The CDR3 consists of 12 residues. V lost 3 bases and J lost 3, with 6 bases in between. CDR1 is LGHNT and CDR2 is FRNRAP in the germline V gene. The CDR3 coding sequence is TGTGCTAGTGGTTTTTCAGGCTACGAGCAGTACTTC. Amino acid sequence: CASGFSGYEQYF.

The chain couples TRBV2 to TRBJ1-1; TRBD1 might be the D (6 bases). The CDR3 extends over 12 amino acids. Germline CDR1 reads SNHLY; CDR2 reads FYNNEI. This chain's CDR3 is CATQGSNTEAFF. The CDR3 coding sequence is TGTGCTACACAGGGTTCGAACACTGAAGCTTTCTTT.

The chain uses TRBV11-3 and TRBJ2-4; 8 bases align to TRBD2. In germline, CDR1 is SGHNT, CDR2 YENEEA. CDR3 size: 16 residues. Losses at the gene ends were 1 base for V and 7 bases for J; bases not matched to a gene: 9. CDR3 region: CASSLGAGGGENIQYF. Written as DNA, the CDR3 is TGTGCCAGCAGCTTAGGGGCGGGAGGCGGGGAGAACATTCAGTACTTC. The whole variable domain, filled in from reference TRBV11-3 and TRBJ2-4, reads EAGVVQSPRYKIIEKKQPVAFWCNPISGHNTLYWYLQNLGQGPELLIRYENEEAVDDSQLPKDRFSAERLKGVDSTLKIQPAELGDSAVYLCASSLGAGGGENIQYFGAGTRLSVL.

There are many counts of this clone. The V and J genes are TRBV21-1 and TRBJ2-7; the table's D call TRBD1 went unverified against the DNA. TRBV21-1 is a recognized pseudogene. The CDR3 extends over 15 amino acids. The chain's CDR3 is CASCRRALNPYEQYF. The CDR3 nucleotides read TGTGCCAGCTGCCGCAGGGCCTTAAATCCCTACGAGCAGTACTTC.

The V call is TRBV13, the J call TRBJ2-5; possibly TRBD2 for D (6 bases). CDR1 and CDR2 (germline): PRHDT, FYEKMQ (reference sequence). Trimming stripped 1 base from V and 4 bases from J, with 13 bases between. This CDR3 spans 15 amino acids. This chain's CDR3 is CASSLERATRETQYF. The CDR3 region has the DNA TGTGCCAGCAGCTTAGAGCGGGCCACTCGAGAGACCCAGTACTTC.

CDR3 protein: CASSSLGDQKYNEQFF. The CDR3, as DNA: TGTGCCAGCAGCTCGTTGGGCGATCAAAAATACAATGAGCAGTTCTTC. The chain couples TRBV7-8 to TRBJ2-1; D ambiguous. CDR1 is SGHVS and CDR2 is FQNEAQ in the germline V gene. The ends were cut back, 4 bases at V and 4 bases at J, with 17 bases in the middle. The CDR3 covers 16 residues.

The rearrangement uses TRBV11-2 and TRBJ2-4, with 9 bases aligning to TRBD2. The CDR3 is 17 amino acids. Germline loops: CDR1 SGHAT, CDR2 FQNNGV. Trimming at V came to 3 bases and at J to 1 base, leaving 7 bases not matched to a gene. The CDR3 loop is CASSFYSGSNAKNIQYF. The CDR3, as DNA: TGTGCCAGCAGCTTTTATAGCGGGAGTAATGCCAAAAACATTCAGTACTTC.

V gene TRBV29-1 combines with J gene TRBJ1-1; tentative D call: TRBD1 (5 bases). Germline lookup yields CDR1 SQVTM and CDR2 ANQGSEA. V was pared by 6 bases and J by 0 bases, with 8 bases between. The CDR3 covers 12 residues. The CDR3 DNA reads TGCAGCGTAGGGGTAATGAACACTGAAGCTTTCTTT. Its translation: CSVGVMNTEAFF.

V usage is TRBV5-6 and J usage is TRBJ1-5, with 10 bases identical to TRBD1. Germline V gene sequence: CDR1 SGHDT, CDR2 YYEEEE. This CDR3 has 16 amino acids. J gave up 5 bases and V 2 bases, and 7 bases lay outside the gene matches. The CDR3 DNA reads TGTGCCAGCAGCTTTAGGGACAGGGGCACCTATCAGCCCCAGCATTTT. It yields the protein CASSFRDRGTYQPQHF. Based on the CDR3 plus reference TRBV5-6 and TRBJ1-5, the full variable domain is DAGVTQSPTHLIKTRGQQVTLRCSPKSGHDTVSWYQQALGQGPQFIFQYYEEEERQRGNFPDRFSGHQFPNYSSELNVNALLLGDSALYLCASSFRDRGTYQPQHFGDGTRLSIL.

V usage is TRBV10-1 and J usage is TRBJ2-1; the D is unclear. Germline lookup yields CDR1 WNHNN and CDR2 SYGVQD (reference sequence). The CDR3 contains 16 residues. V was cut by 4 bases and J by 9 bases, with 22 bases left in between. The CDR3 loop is CASSARSGSALGEQFF. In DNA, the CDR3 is TGCGCCAGCAGTGCTCGTTCAGGATCCGCGCTCGGTGAGCAGTTCTTC.

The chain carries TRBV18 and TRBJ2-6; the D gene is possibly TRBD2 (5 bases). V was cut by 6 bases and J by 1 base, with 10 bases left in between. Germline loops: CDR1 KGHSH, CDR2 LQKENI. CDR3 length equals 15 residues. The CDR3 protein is CASSPGISGANVLTF. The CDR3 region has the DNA TGTGCCAGCTCCCCGGGGATATCTGGGGCCAACGTCCTGACTTTC.

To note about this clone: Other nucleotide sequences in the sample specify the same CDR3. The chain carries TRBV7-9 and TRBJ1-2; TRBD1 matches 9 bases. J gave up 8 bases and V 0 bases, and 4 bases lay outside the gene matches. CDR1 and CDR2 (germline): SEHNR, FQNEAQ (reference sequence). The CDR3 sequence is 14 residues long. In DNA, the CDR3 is TGTGCCAGCAGCTTAGCGGGACAGGGTTACGGCTACACCTTC. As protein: CASSLAGQGYGYTF.

The CDR3 loop reads CASSYGQGGGGYEQYF. The CDR3 nucleotides are TGTGCCAGCAGTTACGGTCAGGGAGGCGGGGGGTACGAGCAGTACTTC. This chain connects TRBV6-5 to TRBJ2-7, with 8 bases identical to TRBD2. The germline V gene has CDR1 MNHEY and CDR2 SVGAGI. J gave up 4 bases and V 2 bases, and 10 bases lay outside the gene matches. The CDR3 is 16 residues long.

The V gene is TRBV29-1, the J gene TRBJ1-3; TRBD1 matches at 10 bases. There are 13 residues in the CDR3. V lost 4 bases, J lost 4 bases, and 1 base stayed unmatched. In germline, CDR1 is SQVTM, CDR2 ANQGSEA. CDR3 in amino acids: CSVAGQGGNTIYF. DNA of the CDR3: TGCAGCGTTGCGGGACAGGGGGGAAACACCATATATTTT.

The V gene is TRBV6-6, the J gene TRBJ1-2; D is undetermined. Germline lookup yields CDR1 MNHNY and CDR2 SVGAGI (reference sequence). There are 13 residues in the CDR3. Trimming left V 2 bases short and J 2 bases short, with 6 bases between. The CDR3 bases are TGTGCCAGCAGTTACCGGGAGAACTATGGCTACACCTTC. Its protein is CASSYRENYGYTF.

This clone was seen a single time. CDR3 sequence reads: CASSLQGMGNTEAFF. CDR3 nucleotides: TGTGCCAGCAGCTTACAGGGGATGGGTAACACTGAAGCTTTCTTT. V is TRBV7-2 and J is TRBJ1-1, with D possibly matching TRBD1 (6 bases). V dropped 2 bases and J dropped 2 bases, with 12 bases sitting between them. The CDR3 covers 15 residues. Per the germline V gene, CDR1 is SGHTA and CDR2 is FQGNSA.

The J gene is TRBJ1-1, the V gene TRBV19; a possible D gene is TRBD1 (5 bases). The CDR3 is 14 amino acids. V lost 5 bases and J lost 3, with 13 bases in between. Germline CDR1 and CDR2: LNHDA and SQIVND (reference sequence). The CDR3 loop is CASSLKGKDTEAFF. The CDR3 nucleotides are TGTGCCAGTAGTTTGAAGGGGAAAGACACTGAAGCTTTCTTT.

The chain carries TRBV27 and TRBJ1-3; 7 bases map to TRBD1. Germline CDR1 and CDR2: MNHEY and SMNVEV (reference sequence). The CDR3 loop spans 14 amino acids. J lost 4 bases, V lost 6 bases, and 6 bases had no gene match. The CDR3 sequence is CASSNRGLGNTIYF. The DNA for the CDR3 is TGTGCCAGCAGCAACAGGGGTTTGGGAAACACCATATATTTT.

CDR3 bases: TGCAGCGTTGAATGGGTAGCGGGAGGTTGGGGCAAAAACATTCAGTACTTC. Translated: CSVEWVAGGWGKNIQYF. The genes are TRBV29-1 and TRBJ2-4, with 10 bases identical to TRBD2. CDR3 length: 17 residues. V lost 2 bases to trimming and J lost 3 bases; unmatched junction nucleotides: 10. Germline CDR1 is SQVTM and CDR2 is ANQGSEA.

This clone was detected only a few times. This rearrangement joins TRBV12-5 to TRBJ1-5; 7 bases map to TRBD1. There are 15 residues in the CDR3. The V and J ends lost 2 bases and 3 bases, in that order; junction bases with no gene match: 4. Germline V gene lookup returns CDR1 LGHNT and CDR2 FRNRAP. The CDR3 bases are TGTGCTAGTGGTTTGTTACAGGGGTACAATCAGCCCCAGCATTTT. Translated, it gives CASGLLQGYNQPQHF.

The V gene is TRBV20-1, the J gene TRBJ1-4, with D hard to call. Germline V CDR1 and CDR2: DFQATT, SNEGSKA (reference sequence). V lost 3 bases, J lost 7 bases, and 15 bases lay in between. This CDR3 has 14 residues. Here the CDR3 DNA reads TGCAGTGCTAGTTGGGGTCGGGGAGGTGAAAAACTGTTTTTT. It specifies CSASWGRGGEKLFF.

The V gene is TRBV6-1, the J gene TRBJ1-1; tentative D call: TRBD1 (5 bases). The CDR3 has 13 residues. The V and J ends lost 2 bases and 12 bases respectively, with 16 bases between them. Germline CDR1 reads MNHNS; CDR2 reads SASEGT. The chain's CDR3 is CASSEMGLSTTFF. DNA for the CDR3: TGTGCCAGCAGTGAAATGGGACTATCGACAACTTTCTTT.

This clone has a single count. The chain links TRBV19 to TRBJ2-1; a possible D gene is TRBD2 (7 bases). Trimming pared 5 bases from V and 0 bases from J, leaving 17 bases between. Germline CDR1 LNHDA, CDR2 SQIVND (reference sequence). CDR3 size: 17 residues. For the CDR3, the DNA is TGTGCCAGTAGTCGTCGGGGGGCGGAGAGCTCCTACAATGAGCAGTTCTTC. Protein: CASSRRGAESSYNEQFF.

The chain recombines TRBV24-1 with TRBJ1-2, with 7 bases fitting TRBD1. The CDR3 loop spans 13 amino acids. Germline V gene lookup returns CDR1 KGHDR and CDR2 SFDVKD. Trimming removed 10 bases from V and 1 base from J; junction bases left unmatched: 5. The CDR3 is CATSDRFNYGYTF. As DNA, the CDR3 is TGTGCCACTTCGGACAGGTTTAACTATGGCTACACCTTC.

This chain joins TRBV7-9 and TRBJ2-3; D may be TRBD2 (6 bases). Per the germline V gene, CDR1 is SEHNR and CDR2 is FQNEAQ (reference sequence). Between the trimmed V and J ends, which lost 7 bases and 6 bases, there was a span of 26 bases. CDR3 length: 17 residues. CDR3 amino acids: CASINYGSGALVDTQYF. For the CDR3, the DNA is TGTGCCAGCATCAACTATGGTAGCGGAGCTCTGGTGGATACGCAGTATTTT.